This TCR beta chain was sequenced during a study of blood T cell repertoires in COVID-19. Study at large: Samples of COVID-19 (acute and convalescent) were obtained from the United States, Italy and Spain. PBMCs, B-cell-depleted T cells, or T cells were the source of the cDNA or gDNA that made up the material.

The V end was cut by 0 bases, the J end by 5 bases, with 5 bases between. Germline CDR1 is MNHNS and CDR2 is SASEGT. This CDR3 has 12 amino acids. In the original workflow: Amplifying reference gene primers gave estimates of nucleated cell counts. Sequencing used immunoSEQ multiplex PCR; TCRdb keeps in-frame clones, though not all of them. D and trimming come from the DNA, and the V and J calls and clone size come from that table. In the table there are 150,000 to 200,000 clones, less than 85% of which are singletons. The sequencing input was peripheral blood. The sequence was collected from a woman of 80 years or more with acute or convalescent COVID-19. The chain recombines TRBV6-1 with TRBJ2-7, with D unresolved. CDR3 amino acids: CASSEASDEQYF. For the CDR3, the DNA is TGTGCCAGCAGTGAAGCCTCGGACGAGCAGTACTTC.